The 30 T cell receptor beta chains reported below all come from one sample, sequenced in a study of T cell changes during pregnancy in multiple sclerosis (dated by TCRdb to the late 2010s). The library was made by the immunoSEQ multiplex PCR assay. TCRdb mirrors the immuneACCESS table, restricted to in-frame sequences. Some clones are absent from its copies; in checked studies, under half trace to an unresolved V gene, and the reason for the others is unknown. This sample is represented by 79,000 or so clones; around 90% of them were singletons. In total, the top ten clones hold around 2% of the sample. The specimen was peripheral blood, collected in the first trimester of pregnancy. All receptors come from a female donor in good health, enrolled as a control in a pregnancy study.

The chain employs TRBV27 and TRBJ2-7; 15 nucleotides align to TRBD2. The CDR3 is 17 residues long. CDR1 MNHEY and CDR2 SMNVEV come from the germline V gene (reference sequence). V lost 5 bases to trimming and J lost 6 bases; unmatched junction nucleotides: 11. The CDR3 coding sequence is TGTGCCAGCAGTCCCACCTACGGACTAGCGGGGGGGCTCGAGCAGTACTTC. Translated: CASSPTYGLAGGLEQYF.

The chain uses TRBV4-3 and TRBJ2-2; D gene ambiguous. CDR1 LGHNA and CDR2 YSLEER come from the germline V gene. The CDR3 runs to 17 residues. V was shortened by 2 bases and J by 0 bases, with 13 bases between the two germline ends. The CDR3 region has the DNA TGCGCCAGCAGCCAACTCTCAGGTTCTCCGAACACCGGGGAGCTGTTTTTT. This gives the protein CASSQLSGSPNTGELFF.

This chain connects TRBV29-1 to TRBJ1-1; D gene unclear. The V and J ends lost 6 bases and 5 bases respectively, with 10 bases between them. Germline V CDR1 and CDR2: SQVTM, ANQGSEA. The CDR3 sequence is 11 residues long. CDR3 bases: TGCAGCGTGGGCGATGGGACTGAAGCTTTCTTT. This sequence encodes CSVGDGTEAFF.

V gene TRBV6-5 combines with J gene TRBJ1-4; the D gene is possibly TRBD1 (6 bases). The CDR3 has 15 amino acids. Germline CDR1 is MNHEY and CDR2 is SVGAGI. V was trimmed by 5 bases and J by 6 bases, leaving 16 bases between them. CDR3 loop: CASSNKQGFDEKLFF. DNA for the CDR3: TGTGCCAGCAGTAACAAACAGGGTTTTGATGAAAAACTGTTTTTT.

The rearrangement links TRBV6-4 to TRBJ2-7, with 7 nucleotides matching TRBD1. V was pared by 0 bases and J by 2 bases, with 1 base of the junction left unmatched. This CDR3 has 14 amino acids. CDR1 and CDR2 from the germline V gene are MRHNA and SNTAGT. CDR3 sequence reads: CASSDSGQAYEQYF. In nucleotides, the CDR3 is TGTGCCAGCAGTGACTCTGGACAGGCCTACGAGCAGTACTTC.

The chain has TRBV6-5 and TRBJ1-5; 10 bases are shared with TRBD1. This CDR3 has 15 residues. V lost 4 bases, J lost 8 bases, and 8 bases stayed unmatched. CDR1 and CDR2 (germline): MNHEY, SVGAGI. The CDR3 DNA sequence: TGTGCCAGCAGTTCCCGCCGGGACAGGGGAGAGCCCCAGCATTTT. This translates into CASSSRRDRGEPQHF.

DNA for the CDR3: TGTGCCAGCAGCTTACATTATCCTAGCGGGGATCTCAATGAGCAGTTCTTC. This gives the protein CASSLHYPSGDLNEQFF. The genes are TRBV7-9 and TRBJ2-1, with 9 nucleotides matching TRBD2. The junction had 11 bases not matched to a gene; V was cut back by 2 bases and J by 6 bases. The CDR3 sequence is 17 residues long. Germline V CDR1 and CDR2: SEHNR, FQNEAQ (reference sequence).

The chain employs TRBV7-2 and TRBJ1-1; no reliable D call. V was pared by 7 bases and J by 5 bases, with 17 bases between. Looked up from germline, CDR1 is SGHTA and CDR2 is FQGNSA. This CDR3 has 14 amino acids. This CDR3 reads CASTPRTGGTEAFF. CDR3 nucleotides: TGTGCCAGCACCCCACGGACGGGAGGGACTGAAGCTTTCTTT.

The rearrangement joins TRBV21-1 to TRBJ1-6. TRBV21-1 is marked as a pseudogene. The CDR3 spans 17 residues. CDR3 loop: CASSKSARIARNSPLHF. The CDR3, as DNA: TGTGCCAGCAGCAAATCTGCTAGGATCGCCCGTAATTCACCCCTCCACTTT.

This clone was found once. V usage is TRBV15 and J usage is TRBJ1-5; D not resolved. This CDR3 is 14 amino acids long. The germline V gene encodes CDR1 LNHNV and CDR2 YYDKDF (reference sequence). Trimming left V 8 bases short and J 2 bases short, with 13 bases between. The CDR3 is CATEDRKGNQPQHF. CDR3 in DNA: TGTGCCACCGAGGATAGGAAGGGCAATCAGCCCCAGCATTTT.

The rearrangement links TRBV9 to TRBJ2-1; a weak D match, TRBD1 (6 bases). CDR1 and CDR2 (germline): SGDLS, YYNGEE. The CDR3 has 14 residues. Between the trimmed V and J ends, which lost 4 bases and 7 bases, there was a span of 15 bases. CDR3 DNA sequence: TGTGCCAGCAGCTCTTACGACAGGCAAAATGAGCAGTTCTTC. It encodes CASSSYDRQNEQFF.

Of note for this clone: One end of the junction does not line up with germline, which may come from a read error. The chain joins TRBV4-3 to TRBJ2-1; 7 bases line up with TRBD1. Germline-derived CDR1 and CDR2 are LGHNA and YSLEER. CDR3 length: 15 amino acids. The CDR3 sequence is CASSEDRVGRAEQFF. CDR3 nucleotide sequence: TGCGCCAGCAGCGAAGACAGGGTCGGGCGTGCTGAGCAGTTCTTC.

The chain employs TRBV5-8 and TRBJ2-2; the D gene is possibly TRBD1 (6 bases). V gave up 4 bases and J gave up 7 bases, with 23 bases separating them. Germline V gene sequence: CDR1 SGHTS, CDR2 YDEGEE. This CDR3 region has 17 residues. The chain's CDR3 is CASSPGTRGSRGGELFF. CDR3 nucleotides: TGTGCCAGCAGCCCCGGGACGCGAGGAAGCAGGGGCGGGGAGCTGTTTTTT.

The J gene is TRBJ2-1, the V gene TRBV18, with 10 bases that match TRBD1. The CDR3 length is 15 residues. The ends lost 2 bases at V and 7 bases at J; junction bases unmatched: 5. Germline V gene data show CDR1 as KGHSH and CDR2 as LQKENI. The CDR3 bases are TGTGCCAGCTCACCAAGGGACAGGGGCGGGAATGAGCAGTTCTTC. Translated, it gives CASSPRDRGGNEQFF. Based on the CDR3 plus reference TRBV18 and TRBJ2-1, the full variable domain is NAGVMQNPRHLVRRRGQEARLRCSPMKGHSHVYWYRQLPEEGLKFMVYLQKENIIDESGMPKERFSAEFPKEGPSILRIQQVVRGDSAAYFCASSPRDRGGNEQFFGPGTRLTVL.

CDR3 DNA sequence: TGTGCCAGCAGTTTAGACAGGGGGATCTCCTATGGCTACACCTTC. It encodes CASSLDRGISYGYTF. The rearrangement joins TRBV28 to TRBJ1-2; TRBD1 matches at 9 bases. CDR3 length: 15 amino acids. Germline CDR1 MDHEN, CDR2 SYDVKM. Unmatched junction bases numbered 5, after V lost 2 bases and J lost 4 bases.

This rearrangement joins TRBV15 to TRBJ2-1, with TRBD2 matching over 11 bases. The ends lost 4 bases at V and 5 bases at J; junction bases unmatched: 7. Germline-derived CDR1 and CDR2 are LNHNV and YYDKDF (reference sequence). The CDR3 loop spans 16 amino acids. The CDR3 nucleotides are TGTGCCACCAGCACCTCTCTAGCGGGGGGTGACAATGAGCAGTTCTTC. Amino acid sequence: CATSTSLAGGDNEQFF.

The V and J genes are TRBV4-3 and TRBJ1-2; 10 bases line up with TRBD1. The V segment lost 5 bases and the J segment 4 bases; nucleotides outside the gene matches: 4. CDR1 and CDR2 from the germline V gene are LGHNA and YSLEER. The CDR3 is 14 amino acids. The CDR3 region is CASSGTGVAYGYTF. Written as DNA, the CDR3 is TGCGCCAGCAGCGGGACAGGGGTAGCCTATGGCTACACCTTC.

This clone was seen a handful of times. The CDR3 sequence is CASSEVSLAGGARSSYNEQFF. CDR3 in DNA: TGTGCCAGCAGTGAAGTATCGCTAGCGGGGGGTGCACGAAGCTCCTACAATGAGCAGTTCTTC. The chain joins TRBV6-1 to TRBJ2-1; 11 nucleotides align to TRBD2. CDR1 MNHNS and CDR2 SASEGT come from the germline V gene. Unmatched junction bases numbered 14, after V lost 1 base and J lost 0 bases. The CDR3 sequence is 21 residues long.

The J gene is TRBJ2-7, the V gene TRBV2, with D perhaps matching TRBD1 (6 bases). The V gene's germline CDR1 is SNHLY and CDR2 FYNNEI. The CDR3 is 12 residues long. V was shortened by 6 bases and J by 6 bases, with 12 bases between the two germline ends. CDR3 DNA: TGTGCCAGCAGCAAACAGGGAATCGAGCAGTACTTC. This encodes CASSKQGIEQYF.

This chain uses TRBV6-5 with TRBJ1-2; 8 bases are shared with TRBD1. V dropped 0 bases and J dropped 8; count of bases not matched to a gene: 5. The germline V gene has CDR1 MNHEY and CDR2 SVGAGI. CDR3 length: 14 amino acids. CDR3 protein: CASSYSRTGTGYTF. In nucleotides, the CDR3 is TGTGCCAGCAGTTACTCGAGGACAGGGACCGGCTACACCTTC.

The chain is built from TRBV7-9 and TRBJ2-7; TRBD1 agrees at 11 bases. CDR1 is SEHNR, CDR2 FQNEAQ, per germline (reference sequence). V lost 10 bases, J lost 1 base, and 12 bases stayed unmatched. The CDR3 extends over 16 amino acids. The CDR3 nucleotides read TGTGCCATGAGGGGACCCGGGACAGGGGGGTCCTACGAGCAGTACTTC. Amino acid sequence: CAMRGPGTGGSYEQYF.

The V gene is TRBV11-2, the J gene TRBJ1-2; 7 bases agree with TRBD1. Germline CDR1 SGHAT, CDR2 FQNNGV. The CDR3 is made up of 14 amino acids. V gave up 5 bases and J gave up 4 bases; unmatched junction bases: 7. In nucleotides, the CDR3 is TGTGCCAGCAGCACTCAGACAGGGATCTATGGCTACACCTTC. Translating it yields CASSTQTGIYGYTF.

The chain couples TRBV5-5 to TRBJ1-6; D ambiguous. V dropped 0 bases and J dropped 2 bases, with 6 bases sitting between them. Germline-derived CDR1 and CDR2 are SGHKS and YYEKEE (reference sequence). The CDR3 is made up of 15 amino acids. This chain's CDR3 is CASSLGETYNSPLHF. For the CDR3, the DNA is TGTGCCAGCAGCTTGGGAGAGACCTATAATTCACCCCTCCACTTT.

Here the CDR3 reads CASSYGRNEQFF. The CDR3 nucleotides read TGTGCCAGCAGCTACGGGAGGAATGAGCAGTTCTTC. The genes are TRBV7-3 and TRBJ2-1; 7 nucleotides match TRBD2. This CDR3 comprises 12 residues. Germline V gene sequence: CDR1 SGHTA, CDR2 FQGTGA. V shed 4 bases and J 7 bases; nucleotides not matched to a gene: 1.

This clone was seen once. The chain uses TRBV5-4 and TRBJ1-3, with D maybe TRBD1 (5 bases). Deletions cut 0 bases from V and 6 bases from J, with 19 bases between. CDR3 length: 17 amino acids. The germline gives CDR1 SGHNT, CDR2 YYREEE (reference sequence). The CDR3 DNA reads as TGTGCCAGCAGCTTGGATCCGGGGGGAGGGGTTGCAAACACCATATATTTT. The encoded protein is CASSLDPGGGVANTIYF.

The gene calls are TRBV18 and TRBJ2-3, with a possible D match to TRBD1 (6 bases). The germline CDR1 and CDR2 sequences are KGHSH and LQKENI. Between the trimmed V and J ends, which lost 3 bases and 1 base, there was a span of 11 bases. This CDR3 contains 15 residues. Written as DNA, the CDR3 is TGTGCCAGCTCACCGCGACAGGACCGCACAGATACGCAGTATTTT. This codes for CASSPRQDRTDTQYF.

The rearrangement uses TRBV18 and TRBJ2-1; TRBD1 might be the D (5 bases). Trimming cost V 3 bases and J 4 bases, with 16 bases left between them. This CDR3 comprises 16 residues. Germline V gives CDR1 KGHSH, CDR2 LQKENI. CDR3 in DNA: TGTGCCAGCTCACCCAACCAGGGAATTTGGTACAATGAGCAGTTCTTC. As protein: CASSPNQGIWYNEQFF.

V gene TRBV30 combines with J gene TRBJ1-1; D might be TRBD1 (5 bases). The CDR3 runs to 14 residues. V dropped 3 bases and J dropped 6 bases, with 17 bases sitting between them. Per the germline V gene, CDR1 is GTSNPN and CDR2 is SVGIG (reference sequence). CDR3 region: CAWSSGGGYAEAFF. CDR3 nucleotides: TGTGCCTGGAGCTCCGGGGGGGGGTACGCTGAAGCTTTCTTT.

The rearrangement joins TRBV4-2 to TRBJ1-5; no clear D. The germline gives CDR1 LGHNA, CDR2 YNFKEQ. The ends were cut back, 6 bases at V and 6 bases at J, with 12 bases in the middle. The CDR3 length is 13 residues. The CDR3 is CASSESDRQPQHF. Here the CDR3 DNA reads TGTGCCAGCAGTGAATCAGATCGTCAGCCCCAGCATTTT.

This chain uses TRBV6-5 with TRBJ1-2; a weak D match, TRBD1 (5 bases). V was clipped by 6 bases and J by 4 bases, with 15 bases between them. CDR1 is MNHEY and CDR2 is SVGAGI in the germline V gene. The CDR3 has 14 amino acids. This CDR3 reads CASSPPGLVYGYTF. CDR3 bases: TGTGCCAGCAGCCCCCCGGGACTGGTCTATGGCTACACCTTC.